This record covers a single T cell receptor (beta chain). This sample is part of a study of technical replicates of blood from several donors. The CDR3 extends over 14 amino acids. Germline CDR1 LGHNA, CDR2 YSLEER. Trimming pared 1 base from V and 3 bases from J, leaving 10 bases between. Clones were sequenced by immunoSEQ multiplex PCR, and TCRdb holds only the in-frame ones, with some missing. The sample has tens of thousands of clones; approximately 90% are singletons. The receptor was isolated from a human donor in good health. Some clones in this sample may be carry-over from other donors' samples. This rearrangement joins TRBV4-3 to TRBJ2-7, with TRBD1 as a possible D gene (6 bases). Sequenced input: PBMCs. CDR3 protein: CASSQGGRGYEQYF. In nucleotides, the CDR3 is TGCGCCAGCAGCCAAGGGGGCAGGGGCTACGAGCAGTACTTC.